One sample yielded the 13 T cell receptor beta chains listed below, sequenced in a study of blood T cells in healthy people across ages. A second PCR, run for roughly 7 to 12 cycles, used a sample-barcoded 5' primer plus a J-beta primer mix. TCRdb itself ran the 5' RACE reads through MiXCR, one entry per CDR3 protein. The sample has about 1.4 million distinct CDR3 sequences; roughly 64% are singletons. Input material: blood. Receptors were obtained from a man aged 18 to 30 in good health.

The chain recombines TRBV12-3 or TRBV12-4 with TRBJ2-5; D possibly matches TRBD1 or TRBD2 (5 bases each). The CDR3 covers 14 residues. V was cut by 5 bases and J by 1 base, with 11 bases left in between. CDR3 region: CASSVPGPQETQYF. The CDR3 nucleotides read TGTGCCAGCAGTGTCCCGGGACCCCAAGAGACCCAGTACTTC.

This chain connects TRBV6-5 to TRBJ2-7; tentative D call: TRBD1 (5 bases). The germline gives CDR1 MNHEY, CDR2 SVGAGI. The CDR3 has 14 amino acids. V was trimmed by 7 bases and J by 0 bases, leaving 13 bases between them. CDR3 nucleotide sequence: TGTGCCAGCACGTCTGGGGCACCCTCCTACGAGCAGTACTTC. Translation gives CASTSGAPSYEQYF.

The V and J genes are TRBV25-1 and TRBJ2-4; D might be TRBD1 or TRBD2, each matching 6 bases. The J call could be wrong; TRBJ2-7 is a better fit for the DNA end. The CDR3 extends over 14 amino acids. CDR1 MGHDK and CDR2 SYGVNS come from the germline V gene. DNA for the CDR3: TGTGCCAGCCAACGTTGGGGGGCCTCATACGAGCAGTACTTC. Residues: CASQRWGASYEQYF.

The J gene is TRBJ2-5, the V gene TRBV20-1, with D possibly matching TRBD1 (6 bases). Trimming shortened V by 5 bases and J by 0 bases, and 13 bases separated the two germline ends. The CDR3 is made up of 14 amino acids. Looked up from germline, CDR1 is DFQATT and CDR2 is SNEGSKA (reference sequence). The CDR3 sequence: CSAGPTGYQETQYF. The CDR3, as DNA: TGCAGTGCTGGGCCTACAGGGTACCAAGAGACCCAGTACTTC.

This clonotype has a single count. The chain joins TRBV7-2 to TRBJ2-1; 10 bases are a match to TRBD2. The V segment lost 4 bases and the J segment 9 bases; nucleotides outside the gene matches: 15. This CDR3 is 17 amino acids long. Germline CDR1 reads SGHTA; CDR2 reads FQGNSA. The CDR3 loop reads CASSSYRRTSGISEQFF. In DNA form, the CDR3 reads TGTGCCAGCAGCTCGTACCGTCGAACTAGCGGGATATCTGAGCAGTTCTTC.

This clonotype showed up just a few times. V is TRBV4-3 and J is TRBJ1-6; maybe TRBD1 (6 bases). The V end lost 4 bases, the J end lost 4 bases, and 11 bases lay between the germline ends. This CDR3 contains 15 residues. Germline V gene sequence: CDR1 LGHNA, CDR2 YSLEER. CDR3 nucleotide sequence: TGCGCCAGCAGCCCACAGGGAGGATATAATTCACCCCTCCACTTT. This codes for CASSPQGGYNSPLHF.

This clonotype was detected only a few times. V and J are TRBV7-9 and TRBJ1-2; D remains ambiguous. The V gene's germline CDR1 is SEHNR and CDR2 FQNEAQ (reference sequence). The CDR3 is made up of 14 amino acids. Trimming stripped 1 base from V and 7 bases from J, with 13 bases between. The CDR3 sequence: CASSLDPSPRGYTF. The DNA for the CDR3 is TGTGCCAGCAGCTTAGACCCATCCCCTCGTGGCTACACCTTC.

This clonotype has more than one count but fewer than ten. V usage is TRBV21-1 and J usage is TRBJ2-1; TRBD2, the D gene given by the table, was not confirmed from the DNA. TRBV21-1 has pseudogene status. CDR3 length: 16 amino acids. The CDR3 loop reads CASRTSGRGGENEQFF. CDR3 nucleotide sequence: TGTGCCAGCAGGACTAGCGGGAGGGGGGGAGAGAATGAGCAGTTCTTC.

The rearrangement uses TRBV6-2 or TRBV6-3 and TRBJ2-1; the D is unclear. V shed 2 bases and J shed 0 bases, with 11 bases lying between them. Germline lookup yields CDR1 MNHEY and CDR2 SVGEGT. This CDR3 is built from 16 residues. CDR3 amino acids: CASSYEAKSSYNEQFF. In DNA, the CDR3 is TGTGCCAGCAGTTACGAAGCGAAAAGCTCCTACAATGAGCAGTTCTTC.

This clonotype was counted only a few times. The chain recombines TRBV9 with TRBJ1-5, with D perhaps TRBD1 (5 bases). Trimming left V 0 bases short and J 7 bases short, with 14 bases between. The CDR3 has 15 residues. Germline lookup yields CDR1 SGDLS and CDR2 YYNGEE. The DNA for the CDR3 is TGTGCCAGCAGCGTAGGAGGGACGGGTCAGCAGCCCCAGCATTTT. Translated, it gives CASSVGGTGQQPQHF. Using reference TRBV9 and TRBJ1-5 for the parts outside the CDR3, the full variable domain is DSGVTQTPKHLITATGQRVTLRCSPRSGDLSVYWYQQSLDQGLQFLIQYYNGEERAKGNILERFSAQQFPDLHSELNLSSLELGDSALYFCASSVGGTGQQPQHFGDGTRLSIL.

This clonotype has a count of ten or more. This sequence joins TRBV3-1 and TRBJ2-3; TRBD2 agrees at 7 bases. V trimming: 4 bases; J trimming: 3 bases; junction bases outside the gene matches: 7. The CDR3 runs 15 residues. CDR1 is LGHDT, CDR2 YNNKEL, per germline (reference sequence). The CDR3 DNA sequence: TGTGCCAGCAGCCTTGGACTAGGCCGTACAGATACGCAGTATTTT. This gives the protein CASSLGLGRTDTQYF.

A few counts support this clonotype. The chain links TRBV7-9 to TRBJ2-4; D is perhaps TRBD1 (5 bases). Germline CDR1 SEHNR, CDR2 FQNEAQ (reference sequence). Trimming shortened V by 5 bases and J by 0 bases, and 11 bases separated the two germline ends. The CDR3 has 15 residues. CDR3 in amino acids: CASSPDSLAKNIQYF. For the CDR3, the DNA is TGTGCCAGCAGCCCCGACAGCCTAGCCAAAAACATTCAGTACTTC.

The chain recombines TRBV5-1 with TRBJ2-7; TRBD2 matches 9 bases. CDR3 length: 15 residues. Trimming at V came to 1 base and at J to 2 bases, leaving 4 bases not matched to a gene. Germline V gene data show CDR1 as SGHRS and CDR2 as YFSETQ. DNA for the CDR3: TGCGCCAGCAGCTTGTGGACTAGCGACACCTACGAGCAGTACTTC. Protein product: CASSLWTSDTYEQYF.